A selection of T cell receptor beta chains follows, all from one sample in a study of T cells after yellow fever vaccination. TCRdb reprocessed the 5' RACE reads with MiXCR, giving one entry per CDR3 protein. The data contain some 670,000 distinct CDR3 sequences, roughly 12% of them singletons. Sequenced material: PBMCs, taken on the day of the yellow fever booster vaccination. These TCRs come from a man aged 30 to 45 who received the YFV17D yellow fever vaccine. CDR3s include the opening cysteine and the closing phenylalanine or tryptophan. Fields, in order: CDR3 protein, CDR3 DNA, J gene, V gene, clone size, D gene. D genes are given only for firm matches. Size is omitted from some rows. Given values are once, few, many or a class for expanded clones.

CDR3aa: CASTGGRVVNTEAFF; CDR3nt: TGTGCCAGTACGGGGGGGCGTGTAGTGAACACTGAAGCTTTCTTT; j_gene: TRBJ1-1; v_gene: TRBV19; abundance: .; d_gene: .
CDR3aa: CASSSRTSGGTYNEQFF; CDR3nt: TGCGCCAGCAGCAGCAGAACTAGCGGGGGCACCTACAATGAGCAGTTCTTC; j_gene: TRBJ2-1; v_gene: TRBV5-1; abundance: .; d_gene: TRBD2
CDR3aa: CASSLVVGTSYNEQFF; CDR3nt: TGTGCCAGCAGCTTGGTTGTGGGAACTTCCTACAATGAGCAGTTCTTC; j_gene: TRBJ2-1; v_gene: TRBV5-6; abundance: few; d_gene: .
CDR3aa: CSVEIGDQPQHF; CDR3nt: TGCAGCGTTGAAATCGGGGATCAGCCCCAGCATTTT; j_gene: TRBJ1-5; v_gene: TRBV29-1; abundance: .; d_gene: .
CDR3aa: CASSLRILRGNEQFF; CDR3nt: TGTGCCAGCAGTTTACGCATCCTCAGAGGCAATGAGCAGTTCTTC; j_gene: TRBJ2-1; v_gene: TRBV6-2/TRBV6-3; abundance: .; d_gene: .
CDR3aa: CASAIQGAPEEQYF; CDR3nt: TGTGCCAGCGCTATACAGGGGGCGCCGGAGGAGCAGTACTTC; j_gene: TRBJ2-7; v_gene: TRBV27; abundance: few; d_gene: TRBD1
CDR3aa: CSARGGTSSSYNEQFF; CDR3nt: TGCAGTGCTAGGGGCGGAACGTCGAGCTCCTACAATGAGCAGTTCTTC; j_gene: TRBJ2-1; v_gene: TRBV20-1; abundance: .; d_gene: .
CDR3aa: CASSRTGFGEQYF; CDR3nt: TGTGCCAGCAGCAGGACAGGGTTTGGTGAGCAGTACTTC; j_gene: TRBJ2-7; v_gene: TRBV6-1; abundance: .; d_gene: TRBD1
CDR3aa: CASSFTTYNEQFF; CDR3nt: TGCGCCAGCAGCTTTACCACCTACAATGAGCAGTTCTTC; j_gene: TRBJ2-1; v_gene: TRBV5-1; abundance: few; d_gene: .
CDR3aa: CASSVGTSGIRKETQYF; CDR3nt: TGCGCCAGCAGTGTAGGGACTAGCGGGATCCGAAAAGAGACCCAGTACTTC; j_gene: TRBJ2-5; v_gene: TRBV10-2; abundance: .; d_gene: TRBD2
CDR3aa: CASSVRDRGLYEQYF; CDR3nt: TGTGCCAGCAGTGTCCGGGACAGGGGGCTCTACGAGCAGTACTTC; j_gene: TRBJ2-7; v_gene: TRBV12-3/TRBV12-4; abundance: .; d_gene: TRBD1
CDR3aa: CASSLTRAPNYEQYF; CDR3nt: TGTGCCAGCAGCCTGACTAGGGCACCAAACTACGAGCAGTACTTC; j_gene: TRBJ2-7; v_gene: TRBV7-2; abundance: many; d_gene: .
CDR3aa: CASRQDRGGETQYF; CDR3nt: TGTGCCAGCAGACAAGACAGGGGAGGGGAGACCCAGTACTTC; j_gene: TRBJ2-5; v_gene: TRBV5-5; abundance: .; d_gene: .
CDR3aa: CASREGPGTMSSYNSPLHF; CDR3nt: TGTGCCAGCAGGGAAGGCCCAGGGACCATGAGCTCCTATAATTCACCCCTCCACTTT; j_gene: TRBJ1-6; v_gene: TRBV6-1; abundance: .; d_gene: .